Sequencing of this TCR beta chain was carried out in a study of OX40 agonist ivuxolimab in advanced cancers. Study-level background: Eligibility admitted prior anti-PD-1, anti-PD-L1 or anti-CTLA-4 therapy; about 42% had some.

The repertoire was sequenced with immunoSEQ multiplex PCR; TCRdb's copy has only in-frame clones and lacks some. The sample records under 150,000 clones, 85% to 95% being singletons. No patient had autoimmune disease or received systemic immunosuppression. With respect to this clone: Its antigen is not known.

Regarding the study as a whole: In general, CD8+ T cells held more expanded clones than CD4+ did, on average. CD4+ and CD8+ blood T cells expanded clonally by week 6 at 0.1 to 3.0 mg/kg.

The V end lost 8 bases, the J end lost 4 bases, and 17 bases lay between the germline ends. The CDR3 covers 13 residues. Germline V CDR1 and CDR2: GTSNPN, SVGIG (reference sequence). The gene calls are TRBV30 and TRBJ1-2, with a possible D match to TRBD1 (6 bases). This TCR came from an adult with an advanced solid tumor such as melanoma, head and neck, liver or kidney cancer. The material sequenced was CD4+ or CD8+ T cells sorted from blood, taken in a trial of the OX40 agonist ivuxolimab. CDR3 DNA: TGTGCCGGAGGCCGGGACACCGTCTATGGCTACACCTTC. Protein: CAGGRDTVYGYTF.